This TCR beta chain was sequenced in a study of CD8 T cells in Susac syndrome. Germline-derived CDR1 and CDR2 are MNHNY and SVGAGI (reference sequence). V lost 10 bases and J lost 1, with 10 bases in between. This CDR3 region has 12 residues. The RNA input was 0.5 to 1 ug, and it was reverse transcribed with random hexamers. Multiplex PCR with immunoSEQ amplified the TCR beta CDR3 across 54 Vbeta and 13 Jbeta. TCRdb passed the immunoSEQ multiplex PCR reads through MiXCR, listing each CDR3 protein once. Among approximately 170,000 distinct CDR3 sequences, approximately 93% were seen once, and the ten largest hold roughly 0.1%. CD8+ and CD4+ T cells from blood underwent TCR beta sequencing, which was carried out in a high-throughput format. Multiple sclerosis controls were treatment-naive patients with stable or active relapsing-remitting disease. Both CD4+ and CD8+ T cells were negatively isolated, and TEMRA cells underwent FACS enrichment.

The source material was CD4+ T cells from PBMCs. This TCR came from a human donor with multiple sclerosis. The rearrangement links TRBV6-6 to TRBJ1-1; D is unresolved. CDR3 in amino acids: CAIRRSNTEAFF. DNA for the CDR3: TGTGCCATTCGGCGGTCGAACACTGAAGCTTTCTTT.